The source of this TCR beta chain is a study of CD8 T cells in ankylosing spondylitis. Whole-study results and caveats: For ankylosing spondylitis blood, a TCR beta motif of 7 to 9 highly homologous variants appeared characteristic.

This CDR3 has 16 residues. V lost 0 bases, J lost 4 bases, and 16 bases lay in between. Germline V gene lookup returns CDR1 DFQATT and CDR2 SNEGSKA (reference sequence). One entry per CDR3 protein results from TCRdb running MiXCR on the 5' RACE reads. Among fewer than 750,000 distinct CDR3 sequences listed, roughly 19% were seen once. Comment on this clonotype: The antigen is unknown.

The TCR was taken from a male donor with ankylosing spondylitis. The rearrangement joins TRBV20-1 to TRBJ2-1; D uncertain. Sequencing was carried out using blood, either unsorted or a sorted T cell fraction (not recorded which). CDR3 loop: CSARDVRPPGYNEQFF. The CDR3 DNA reads as TGCAGTGCTAGAGATGTTAGGCCCCCCGGATACAATGAGCAGTTCTTC.